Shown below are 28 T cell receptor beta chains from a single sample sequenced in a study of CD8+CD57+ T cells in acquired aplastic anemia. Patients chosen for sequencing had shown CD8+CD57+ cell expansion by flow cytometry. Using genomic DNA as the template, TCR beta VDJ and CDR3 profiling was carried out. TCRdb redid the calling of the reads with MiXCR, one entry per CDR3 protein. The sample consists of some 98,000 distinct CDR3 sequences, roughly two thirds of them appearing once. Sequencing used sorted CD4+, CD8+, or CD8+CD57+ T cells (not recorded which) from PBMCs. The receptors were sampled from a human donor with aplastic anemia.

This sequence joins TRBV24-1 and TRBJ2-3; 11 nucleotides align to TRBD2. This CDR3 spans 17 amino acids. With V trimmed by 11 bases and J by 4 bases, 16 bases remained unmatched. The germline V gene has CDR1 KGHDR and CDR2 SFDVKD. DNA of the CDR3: TGTGCCAGCAGCGTAGGGGTACTAGCGGGAGTTGCAGATACGCAGTATTTT. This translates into CASSVGVLAGVADTQYF.

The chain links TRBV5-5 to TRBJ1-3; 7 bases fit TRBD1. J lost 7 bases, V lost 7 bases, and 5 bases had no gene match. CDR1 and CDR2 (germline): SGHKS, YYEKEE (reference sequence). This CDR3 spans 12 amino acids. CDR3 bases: TGTGCCAGCGGACAGGTCAGGAACACCATATATTTT. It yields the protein CASGQVRNTIYF.

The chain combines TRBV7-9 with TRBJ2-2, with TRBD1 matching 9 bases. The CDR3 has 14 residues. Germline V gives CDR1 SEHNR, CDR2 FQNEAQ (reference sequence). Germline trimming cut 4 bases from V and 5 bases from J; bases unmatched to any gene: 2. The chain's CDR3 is CASSSTGGTGELFF. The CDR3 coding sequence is TGTGCCAGCAGCTCGACAGGGGGGACCGGGGAGCTGTTTTTT. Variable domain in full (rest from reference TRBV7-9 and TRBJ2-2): DTGVSQNPRHKITKRGQNVTFRCDPISEHNRLYWYRQTLGQGPEFLTYFQNEAQLEKSRLLSDRFSAERPKGSFSTLEIQRTEQGDSAMYLCASSSTGGTGELFFGEGSRLTVL.

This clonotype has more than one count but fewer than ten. As DNA, the CDR3 is TGTGCCAGCAGTGTGACGGGGGCCTCCTACGAGCAGTACTTC. Residues: CASSVTGASYEQYF. The rearrangement joins TRBV25-1 to TRBJ2-7, with D perhaps TRBD1 or TRBD2 (6 bases each). This CDR3 spans 14 amino acids. The germline V gene has CDR1 MGHDK and CDR2 SYGVNS. Trimming stripped 4 bases from V and 0 bases from J, with 10 bases between.

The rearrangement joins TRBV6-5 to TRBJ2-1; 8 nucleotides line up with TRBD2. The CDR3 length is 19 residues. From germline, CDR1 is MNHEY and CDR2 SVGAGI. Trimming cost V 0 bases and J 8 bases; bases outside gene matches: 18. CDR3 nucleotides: TGTGCCAGCAGTTACTCACCAGCGGGGGCCCAACATCCCCTGGATGAGCAGTTCTTC. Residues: CASSYSPAGAQHPLDEQFF.

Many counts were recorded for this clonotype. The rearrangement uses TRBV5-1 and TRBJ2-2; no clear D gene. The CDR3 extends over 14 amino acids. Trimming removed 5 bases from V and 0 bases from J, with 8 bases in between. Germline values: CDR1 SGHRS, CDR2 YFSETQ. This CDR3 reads CASRVRPNTGELFF. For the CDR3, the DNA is TGCGCCAGCAGAGTCAGGCCGAACACCGGGGAGCTGTTTTTT.

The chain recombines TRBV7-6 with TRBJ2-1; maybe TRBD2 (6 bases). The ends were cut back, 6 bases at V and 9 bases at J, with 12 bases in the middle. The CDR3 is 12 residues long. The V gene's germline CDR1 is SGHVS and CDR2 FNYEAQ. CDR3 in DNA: TGTGCCAGCAGTTCAACTAGCATTGAGCAGTTCTTC. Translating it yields CASSSTSIEQFF.

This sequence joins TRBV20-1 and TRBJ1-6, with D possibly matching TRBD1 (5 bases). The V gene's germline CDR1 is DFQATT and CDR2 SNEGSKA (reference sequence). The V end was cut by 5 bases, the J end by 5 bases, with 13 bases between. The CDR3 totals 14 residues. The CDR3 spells CSAGQQRDNSPLHF. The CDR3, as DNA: TGCAGTGCTGGACAACAGCGGGATAATTCACCCCTCCACTTT.

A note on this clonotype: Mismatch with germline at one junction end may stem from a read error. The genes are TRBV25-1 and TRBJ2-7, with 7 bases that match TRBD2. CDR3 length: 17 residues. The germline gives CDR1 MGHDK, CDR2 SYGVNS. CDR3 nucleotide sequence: TGCGCCAGCAGCCTACGTGTTGGGGGAGGGGACTTCTACGAGCAGTACTTC. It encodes CASSLRVGGGDFYEQYF.

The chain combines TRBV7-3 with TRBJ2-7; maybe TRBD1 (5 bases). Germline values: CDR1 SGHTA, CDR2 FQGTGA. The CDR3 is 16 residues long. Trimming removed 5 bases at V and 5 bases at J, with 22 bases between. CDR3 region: CASSGIQVFLSNEQYF. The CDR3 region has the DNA TGTGCCAGCAGCGGCATACAGGTTTTTTTATCCAACGAGCAGTACTTC.

CDR3 sequence reads: CATSCGWDRGYEQYF. DNA of the CDR3: TGTGCCACCAGTTGCGGATGGGACAGAGGCTACGAGCAGTACTTC. The genes are TRBV24-1 and TRBJ2-7; TRBD1 aligns across 7 bases. CDR1 is KGHDR, CDR2 SFDVKD, per germline. V was clipped by 6 bases and J by 3 bases; unmatched bases: 10. The length of the CDR3 is 15 residues.

The chain's CDR3 is CASSPLGEVGNTIYF. In nucleotides, the CDR3 is TGTGCCAGCAGTCCCCTGGGTGAGGTGGGAAACACCATATATTTT. J is TRBJ1-3 and V is TRBV25-1; D remains unclear. Trimming took off 5 bases at V and 4 bases at J, with 15 bases between the two ends. Germline CDR1 MGHDK, CDR2 SYGVNS. The CDR3 covers 15 residues.

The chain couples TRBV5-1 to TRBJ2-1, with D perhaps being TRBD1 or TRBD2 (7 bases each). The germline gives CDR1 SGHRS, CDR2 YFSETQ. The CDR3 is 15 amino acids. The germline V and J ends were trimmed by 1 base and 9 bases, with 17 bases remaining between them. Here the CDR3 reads CASSLRQGGGLEQFF. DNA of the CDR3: TGCGCCAGCAGCTTGCGACAGGGAGGGGGGCTTGAGCAGTTCTTC.

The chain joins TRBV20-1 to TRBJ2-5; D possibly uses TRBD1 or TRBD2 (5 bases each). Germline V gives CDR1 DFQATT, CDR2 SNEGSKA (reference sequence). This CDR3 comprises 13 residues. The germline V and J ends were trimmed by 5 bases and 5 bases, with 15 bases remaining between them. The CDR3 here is CSAPGPDRETQYF. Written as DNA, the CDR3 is TGCAGTGCTCCGGGGCCCGATCGGGAGACCCAGTACTTC.

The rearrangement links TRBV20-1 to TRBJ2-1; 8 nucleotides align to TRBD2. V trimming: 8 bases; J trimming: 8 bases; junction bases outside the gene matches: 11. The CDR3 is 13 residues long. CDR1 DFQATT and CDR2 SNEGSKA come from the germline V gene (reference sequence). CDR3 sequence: CSTGTSFIDEQFF. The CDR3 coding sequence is TGCAGTACCGGGACTAGTTTCATCGATGAGCAGTTCTTC.

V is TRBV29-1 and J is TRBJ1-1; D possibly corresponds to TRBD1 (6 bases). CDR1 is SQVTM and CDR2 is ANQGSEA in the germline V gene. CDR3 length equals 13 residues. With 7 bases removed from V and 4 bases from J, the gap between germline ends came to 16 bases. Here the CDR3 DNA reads TGCAGCGCCGAGAAGGGACACGGCACTGAAGCTTTCTTT. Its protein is CSAEKGHGTEAFF.

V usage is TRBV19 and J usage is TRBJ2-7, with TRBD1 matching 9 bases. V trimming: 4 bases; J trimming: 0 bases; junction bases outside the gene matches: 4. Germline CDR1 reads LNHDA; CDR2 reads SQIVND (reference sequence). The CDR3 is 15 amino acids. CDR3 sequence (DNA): TGTGCCAGTAGTACCGCGGGACAGGGCTCCTACGAGCAGTACTTC. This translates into CASSTAGQGSYEQYF.

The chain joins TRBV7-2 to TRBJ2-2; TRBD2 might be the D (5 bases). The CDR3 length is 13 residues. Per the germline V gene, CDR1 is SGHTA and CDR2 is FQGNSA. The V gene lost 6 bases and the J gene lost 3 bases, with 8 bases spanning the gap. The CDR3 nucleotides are TGTGCCAGCAGTCCAGCGGACACCGGGGAGCTGTTTTTT. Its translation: CASSPADTGELFF.

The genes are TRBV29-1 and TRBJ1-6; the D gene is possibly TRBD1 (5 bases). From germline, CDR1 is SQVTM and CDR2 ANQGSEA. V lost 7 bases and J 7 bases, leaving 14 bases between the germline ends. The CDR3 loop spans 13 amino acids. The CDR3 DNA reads TGCAGCGCTCGGGACGCCCCAAATTCACCCCTCCACTTT. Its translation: CSARDAPNSPLHF.

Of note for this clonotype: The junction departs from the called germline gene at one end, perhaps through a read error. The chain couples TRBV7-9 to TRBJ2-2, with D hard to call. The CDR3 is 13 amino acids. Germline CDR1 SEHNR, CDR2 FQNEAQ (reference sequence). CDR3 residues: CARSSSITGELFF. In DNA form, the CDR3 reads TGTGCCCGCAGCTCCTCTATCACCGGGGAGCTGTTTTTT. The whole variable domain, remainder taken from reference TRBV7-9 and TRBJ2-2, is DTGVSQNPRHKITKRGQNVTFRCDPISEHNRLYWYRQTLGQGPEFLTYFQNEAQLEKSRLLSDRFSAERPKGSFSTLEIQRTEQGDSAMYLCARSSSITGELFFGEGSRLTVL.

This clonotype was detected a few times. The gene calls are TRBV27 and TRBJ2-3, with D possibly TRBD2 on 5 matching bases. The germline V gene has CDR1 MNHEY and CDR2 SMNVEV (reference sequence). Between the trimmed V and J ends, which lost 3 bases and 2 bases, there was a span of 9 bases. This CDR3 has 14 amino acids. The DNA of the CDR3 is TGTGCCAGCAGTTTTTTGCTAGCCACAGATACGCAGTATTTT. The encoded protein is CASSFLLATDTQYF.

In DNA, the CDR3 is TGCGCCAGCACAGGGGGCACTGAAGCTTTCTTT. Translation: CASTGGTEAFF. The chain couples TRBV10-1 to TRBJ1-1, with TRBD1 identical over 7 bases. Germline-derived CDR1 and CDR2 are WNHNN and SYGVQD (reference sequence). Trimming removed 7 bases from V and 4 bases from J; junction bases left unmatched: 0. The CDR3 runs to 11 residues.

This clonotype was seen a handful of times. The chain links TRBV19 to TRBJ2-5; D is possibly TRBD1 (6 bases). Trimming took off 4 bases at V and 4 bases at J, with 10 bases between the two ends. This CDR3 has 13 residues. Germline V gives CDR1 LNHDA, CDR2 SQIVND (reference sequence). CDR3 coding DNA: TGTGCCAGTAGTACAGGGGAAGGAGAGACCCAGTACTTC. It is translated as CASSTGEGETQYF. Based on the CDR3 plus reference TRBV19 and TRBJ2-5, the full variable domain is DGGITQSPKYLFRKEGQNVTLSCEQNLNHDAMYWYRQDPGQGLRLIYYSQIVNDFQKGDIAEGYSVSREKKESFPLTVTSAQKNPTAFYLCASSTGEGETQYFGPGTRLLVL.

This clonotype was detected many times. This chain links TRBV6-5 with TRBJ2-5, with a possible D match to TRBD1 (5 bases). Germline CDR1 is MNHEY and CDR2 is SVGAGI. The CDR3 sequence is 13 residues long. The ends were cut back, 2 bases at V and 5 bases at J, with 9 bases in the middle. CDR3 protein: CASSYAGPETQYF. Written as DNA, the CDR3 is TGTGCCAGCAGTTACGCAGGGCCGGAGACCCAGTACTTC.

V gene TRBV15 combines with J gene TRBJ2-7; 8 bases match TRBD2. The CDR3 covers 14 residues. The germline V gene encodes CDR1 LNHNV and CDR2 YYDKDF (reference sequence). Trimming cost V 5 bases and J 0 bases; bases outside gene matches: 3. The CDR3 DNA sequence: TGTGCCACCAGCGGTAGCGGGGTCTCCTACGAGCAGTACTTC. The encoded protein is CATSGSGVSYEQYF.

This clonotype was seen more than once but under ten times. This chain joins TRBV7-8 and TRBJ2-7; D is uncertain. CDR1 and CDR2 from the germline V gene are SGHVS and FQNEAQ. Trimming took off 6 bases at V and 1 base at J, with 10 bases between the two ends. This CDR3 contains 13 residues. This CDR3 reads CASRAVGSYEQYF. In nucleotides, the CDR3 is TGTGCCAGCAGGGCTGTGGGTTCCTACGAGCAGTACTTC.

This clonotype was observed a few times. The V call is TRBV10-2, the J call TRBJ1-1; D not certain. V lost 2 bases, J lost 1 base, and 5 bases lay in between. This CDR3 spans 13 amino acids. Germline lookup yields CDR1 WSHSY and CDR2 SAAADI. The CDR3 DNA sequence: TGCGCCAGCAGTGAGAGGCGGAACACTGAAGCTTTCTTT. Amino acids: CASSERRNTEAFF.

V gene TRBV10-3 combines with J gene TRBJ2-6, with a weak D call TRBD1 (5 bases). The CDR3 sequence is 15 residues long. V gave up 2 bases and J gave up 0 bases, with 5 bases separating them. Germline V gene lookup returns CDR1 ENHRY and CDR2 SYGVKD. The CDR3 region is CAISEDSSGANVLTF. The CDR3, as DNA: TGTGCCATCAGTGAGGACAGCTCTGGGGCCAACGTCCTGACTTTC.